The T cell receptor beta chain under discussion was sequenced for a study of CXCR3-negative and CXCR3-positive naive CD8 T cells. Study-level points and caveats: TRBV-TRBJ usage was similar across naive CXCR3 subsets but distinct in memory cells. Naive CXCR3-positive cells had TRB CDR3s more hydrophobic than those of CXCR3-negative naive cells. CD5 surface expression was similar among naive subsets, and TCR strength was estimated by inference from TRB CDR3 properties. Sequencing showed both naive subsets with comparably high diversity, and memory CD8+ cells much lower.

Germline V CDR1 and CDR2: MNHNY, SVGAGI (reference sequence). The CDR3 has 11 amino acids. Researchers prepared the TRB cDNA libraries using 5' RACE with UMI labels. TCRdb reprocessed the 5' RACE reads and reports one entry per CDR3 protein, with no DNA. This table lists over 150,000 distinct CDR3 sequences. With respect to this clonotype: The antigen is undetermined.

Sequencing was carried out using naive CXCR3+ CD8+ T cells from blood. Subset of the sample: CD45RO-CCR7+CD27+CD95- naive CD8+ T cells expressing CXCR3 (TNR3+). The TCR sequence derives from a human donor in good health. Some clones in this sample may be carry-over from other donors' samples. This chain uses TRBV6-6 with TRBJ2-7. This CDR3 reads CASSDNWEQYF.